This T cell receptor beta chain was sequenced in a study of OX40 agonist ivuxolimab in advanced cancers. Background on the study: Dose-escalation cases comprised hepatocellular carcinoma, melanoma, renal cell or head and neck cancer. A male proportion of 70% to 90% was recorded, with mean age approximately 57 years and range about 20 to 79.

TCRdb keeps only in-frame clones here, not all; method: immunoSEQ multiplex PCR. The sample has more than 100,000 clones, 93% seen once. Germline CDR1 reads SEHNR; CDR2 reads FQNEAQ (reference sequence). V was pared by 4 bases and J by 1 base, with 2 bases of the junction left unmatched. CDR3 length equals 15 residues. The sequence came from an adult with an advanced solid tumor such as melanoma, head and neck, liver or kidney cancer. This specimen was CD4+ or CD8+ T cells sorted from blood, taken in a trial of the OX40 agonist ivuxolimab. The chain employs TRBV7-9 and TRBJ1-1, with 11 bases matching TRBD1. CDR3 in DNA: TGTGCCAGCAGCTGGACAGGGGGCGCGAACACTGAAGCTTTCTTT. Its translation: CASSWTGGANTEAFF. Complete variable domain (other parts from reference TRBV7-9 and TRBJ1-1): DTGVSQNPRHKITKRGQNVTFRCDPISEHNRLYWYRQTLGQGPEFLTYFQNEAQLEKSRLLSDRFSAERPKGSFSTLEIQRTEQGDSAMYLCASSWTGGANTEAFFGQGTRLTVV.